This TCR beta chain was sequenced in a study of blood T cell repertoires in COVID-19. Study summary: The analysed material was cDNA or gDNA that came from T cells, B-cell-depleted T cells, or PBMCs.

As originally analysed: Amplification of reference gene primers was used by the study to estimate nucleated cell counts. Method: immunoSEQ multiplex PCR; TCRdb's copy keeps in-frame clones and lacks some. V, J and clone size derive from that table, while D and trimming were established from the DNA sequence. The sample shows 52,000 or so clones, roughly 91% of them seen only once. Germline CDR1 MNHEY, CDR2 SVGAGI. This CDR3 has 14 amino acids. The V and J ends lost 6 bases and 0 bases, in that order; junction bases with no gene match: 2. Sequencing was done on a sample of peripheral blood. The V gene is TRBV6-5, the J gene TRBJ2-7; the match to TRBD1 covers 10 bases. The TCR comes from a human donor in a cohort sampled during active COVID-19. CDR3 protein: CASRWTGGSYEQYF. The CDR3 DNA reads TGTGCCAGCAGGTGGACAGGGGGCTCCTACGAGCAGTACTTC.